This T cell receptor (beta chain) was identified during a study of T cell responses to AZD1222 COVID-19 vaccine. As for this clone: Antigen: not known.

Germline values: CDR1 MDHEN, CDR2 SYDVKM. Trimming took 3 bases from V and 8 from J, leaving 25 bases between them. This CDR3 region has 17 residues. Study outcomes and limitations: Just a handful of people given AZD1222 tested seropositive at baseline. Donors skewed white British and female; clonal diversity was possibly underestimated. Unmutated variant regions are reportedly the target of nearly half of TCRs that are spike-specific.

Some clones are missing from TCRdb's copy, which holds only in-frame ones; the method was immunoSEQ multiplex PCR. Altogether approximately 170,000 clones are present, 85% to 95% being singletons, with the ten largest covering about 4%. The receptor comes from an adult in good health. This chain joins TRBV28 and TRBJ1-2; D possibly corresponds to TRBD1 (5 bases). The specimen comprised peripheral blood, sampled on day 0 of AZD1222 vaccination. The CDR3 DNA is TGTGCCAGCAGTTTCTTACTGTCTGTGTCGTCCGGGGGAGGCTACACCTTC. Its protein is CASSFLLSVSSGGGYTF.